This is a list of T cell receptor beta chains from one sample in a study of cytomegalovirus exposure and HLA in healthy donors. The table came from immunoSEQ multiplex PCR; TCRdb's copy has only in-frame clones and leaves some out. The table has under 200,000 clones, 80% to 90% seen once. Material: PBMCs. The receptor source for this set is a young man in good health and CMV-seropositive. Both conserved end residues are part of each CDR3. A D gene is named only where the DNA matches it firmly. A clone size is listed for some rows: how often the clone was seen (once, few, many), or a class if it is expanded.

TRBJ2-3,TRBV5-1,-,-,CASSITGSTDTQYF,TGCGCCAGCAGCATCACGGGAAGCACAGATACGCAGTATTTT
TRBJ1-1,TRBV9,-,-,CASSVDPRGTEAFF,TGTGCCAGCAGCGTAGACCCCAGGGGCACTGAAGCTTTCTTT
TRBJ1-5,TRBV5-1,-,once,CASSLTGTLNQPQHF,TGCGCCAGCAGCTTAACAGGGACCCTGAATCAGCCCCAGCATTTT
TRBJ2-7,TRBV5-4,TRBD2,once,CASSLGGLGAYEQYF,TGTGCCAGCAGCTTGGGGGGACTAGGGGCCTACGAGCAGTACTTC
TRBJ1-3,TRBV6-1,TRBD1,-,CASSGYRGGWGNTIYF,TGTGCCAGCAGTGGCTACAGGGGGGGTTGGGGTAACACCATATATTTT
TRBJ1-4,TRBV21-1,-,few,CASSKWGTPEKLFF,TGTGCCAGCAGCAAGTGGGGGACACCGGAAAAACTGTTTTTT
TRBJ2-3,TRBV7-2,TRBD2,-,CASSLDLAGGLLDTQYF,TGTGCCAGCAGCTTAGATCTAGCGGGGGGGCTCCTGGATACGCAGTATTTT
TRBJ2-1,TRBV9,TRBD2,-,CASSVVAGGDNEQFF,TGTGCCAGCAGCGTAGTAGCGGGGGGTGACAATGAGCAGTTCTTC
TRBJ1-4,TRBV6-1,-,-,CASSGGGFEKLFF,TGTGCCAGCAGTGGGGGAGGGTTTGAAAAACTGTTTTTT
TRBJ2-1,TRBV30,TRBD2,-,CAWLTSGGPLDEQFF,TGTGCCTGGTTGACTAGCGGGGGACCGTTGGATGAGCAGTTCTTC
TRBJ2-7,TRBV9,TRBD2,-,CASSVGSGGGYEQYF,TGTGCCAGCAGCGTAGGAAGCGGGGGAGGCTACGAGCAGTACTTC
TRBJ2-1,TRBV11-2,-,-,CASSPNLAGTYNEQFF,TGTGCCAGCAGCCCTAACCTTGCGGGAACCTACAATGAGCAGTTCTTC
TRBJ2-7,TRBV27,TRBD1,-,CASSFSYRGEQYF,TGTGCCAGCAGTTTTTCTTACAGGGGCGAGCAGTACTTC
TRBJ2-7,TRBV19,TRBD1,-,CASGPGTGGLEQYF,TGTGCCAGTGGCCCTGGGACAGGGGGGCTCGAGCAGTACTTC
TRBJ2-3,TRBV9,-,-,CASSVVAASTDTQYF,TGTGCCAGCAGCGTAGTAGCGGCGAGCACAGATACGCAGTATTTT
TRBJ2-7,TRBV4-3,TRBD1,few,CASSAQTGAYEQYF,TGCGCCAGCAGCGCACAAACAGGGGCCTACGAGCAGTACTTC